This entry is about one TCR beta chain. Its antigen remains unidentified. The data belong to a study of CD8+ T cells in alopecia areata. For the study at large: In an open-label trial, patients got 5 to 10 mg tofacitinib twice daily. Severity among treated patients was scored by the percentage of scalp area affected.

cDNA reverse transcribed from extracted RNA served as the sequencing template. The method was immunoSEQ multiplex PCR; TCRdb's version includes in-frame clones alone and lacks a portion of them. The sample lists 150,000 to 200,000 clones, over 55% seen once, with approximately 1% in the top ten. Study results and limitations: Numerous clones, expanded in lesions, remained in scalp and blood during tofacitinib.

This sample's treatment: oral pan-JAK inhibitor, 5-10 mg twice daily. Per germline, CDR1 SQVTM and CDR2 ANQGSEA. Losses at the gene ends were 5 bases for V and 2 bases for J; bases not matched to a gene: 6. This CDR3 comprises 13 residues. The source material was CD4+ T cells sorted from blood, sampled at week 24, from a patient treated with tofacitinib. This chain links TRBV29-1 with TRBJ2-7; 7 bases are a match to TRBD1. This receptor was identified in a human donor with alopecia areata. For the CDR3, the DNA is TGCAGCGTTTCACCCGGGACAGCCTACGAGCAGTACTTC. Translated: CSVSPGTAYEQYF.